This entry describes one TCR beta chain. As yet, its antigen is unknown. Sequencing was performed with immunoSEQ multiplex PCR; in TCRdb, only in-frame clones are kept and a portion is missing. The table lists around 100,000 clones, 88% of them singletons. The entry originates in a study of identifying expanded T cells in peripheral blood. Study conclusions and caveats: Technical replicates showed 0.9 to 1.5 changed clones; around two weeks 15 to 20; four weeks 19.

The germline CDR1 and CDR2 sequences are LNHNV and YYDKDF (reference sequence). Losses at the gene ends were 1 base for V and 10 bases for J; bases not matched to a gene: 5. The CDR3 has 15 residues. The sequence was obtained from a person between 18 and 75 years old in good health. The sequencing input was blood. The chain is built from TRBV15 and TRBJ2-1; 12 bases map to TRBD2. The CDR3 reads CATSRVLAGGEEQFF. DNA of the CDR3: TGTGCCACCAGCAGAGTGCTAGCGGGAGGGGAGGAGCAGTTCTTC.